Listed below are T cell receptor beta chains from one sample, sequenced in a study of blood T cells in healthy people across ages. TCRdb processed the 5' RACE reads anew with MiXCR; each CDR3 protein has one entry. The sample has approximately 1.5 million distinct CDR3 sequences, 42% seen once; the top ten hold approximately 4%. Sequencing was performed on blood. These receptors came from a woman aged 18-30 years in good health. CDR3s include the opening cysteine and the closing phenylalanine or tryptophan. Each record gives: clone size, V gene, D gene, J gene, CDR3 protein, CDR3 DNA. D genes are given only for firm matches. Size is omitted from some rows. Given values are once, few, many or a class for expanded clones.

NA,TRBV20-1,TRBD2,TRBJ2-7,CSARAPSGGDYNEQYF,TGCAGTGCTAGAGCCCCTAGCGGGGGGGACTACAATGAGCAGTACTTC
NA,TRBV20-1,NA,TRBJ2-1,CSARDLRPTYNEQFF,TGCAGTGCTAGAGATCTTAGGCCCACCTACAATGAGCAGTTCTTC
few,TRBV20-1,NA,TRBJ1-2,CSASETETYGYTF,TGCAGTGCTAGTGAGACAGAGACCTATGGCTACACCTTC
once,TRBV29-1,NA,TRBJ2-7,CSVRSGTLYEQYF,TGCAGCGTTCGGTCAGGGACCCTTTACGAGCAGTACTTC
NA,TRBV27,NA,TRBJ2-6,CASSHSRSGANVLTF,TGTGCCAGCTCCCATTCCCGCTCTGGGGCCAACGTCCTGACTTTC
NA,TRBV25-1,NA,TRBJ1-2,CASSDYRAPRVYTF,TGTGCCAGCAGTGATTATCGGGCCCCGCGTGTCTACACCTTC
few,TRBV7-2,TRBD1,TRBJ2-7,CASSLRDRFDEQYF,TGTGCCAGCAGCCTTCGGGACAGATTCGACGAGCAGTACTTC
NA,TRBV11-2,NA,TRBJ1-1,CASSQASSTEAFF,TGTGCCAGCAGCCAAGCCAGCTCCACTGAAGCTTTCTTT
NA,TRBV10-3,NA,TRBJ2-2,CAIQQSNTGELFF,TGTGCCATCCAGCAGTCTAACACCGGGGAGCTGTTTTTT
NA,TRBV21-1,NA,TRBJ1-2,CASSKVGRDGYTF,TGTGCCAGCAGCAAAGTGGGCAGGGATGGCTACACCTTC
NA,TRBV6-6,NA,TRBJ1-5,CASHFRGRGGNQPQHF,TGTGCCAGCCACTTCAGGGGTAGGGGTGGCAATCAGCCCCAGCATTTT
NA,TRBV6-5,NA,TRBJ2-3,CASSYQSGLGDTQYF,TGTGCCAGCAGTTACCAAAGCGGGCTGGGAGATACGCAGTATTTT
few,TRBV29-1,NA,TRBJ2-7,CSVDAGTSSYEQYF,TGCAGCGTTGATGCTGGGACAAGTTCCTACGAGCAGTACTTC
few,TRBV6-2/TRBV6-3,NA,TRBJ1-2,CASSYYGRNTYGYTF,TGTGCCAGCAGTTACTACGGCAGAAACACCTATGGCTACACCTTC
NA,TRBV20-1,NA,TRBJ2-7,CSARDRSATGEQYF,TGCAGTGCTAGAGATAGGTCCGCAACGGGTGAGCAGTACTTC
NA,TRBV9,NA,TRBJ2-3,CASSVDGSGSSTDTQYF,TGTGCCAGCAGCGTAGACGGTAGCGGCTCTAGCACAGATACGCAGTATTTT
few,TRBV7-2,NA,TRBJ2-7,CASSPRVGEQYF,TGTGCCAGCTCCCCTCGGGTTGGCGAGCAGTACTTC
NA,TRBV4-1,NA,TRBJ2-5,CASSQDPPDRETQYF,TGCGCCAGCAGCCAAGATCCCCCCGATCGGGAGACCCAGTACTTC
NA,TRBV4-1,TRBD2,TRBJ2-4,CASSQSSGGLSYNEQYF,TGCGCCAGCAGCCAAAGTAGCGGGGGACTGTCCTACAATGAGCAGTACTTC
NA,TRBV7-9,NA,TRBJ1-1,CASSYPGMEAFF,TGTGCCAGCAGCTACCCGGGGATGGAAGCTTTCTTT
NA,TRBV7-8,NA,TRBJ1-1,CASILRGVLNTEAFF,TGTGCCAGCATCCTACGGGGGGTTCTGAACACTGAAGCTTTCTTT
NA,TRBV12-3/TRBV12-4,NA,TRBJ1-6,CANSLGRVPGSYNSPLHF,TGTGCCAACAGTTTGGGGAGGGTGCCAGGCTCCTATAATTCACCCCTCCACTTT
NA,TRBV11-3,NA,TRBJ2-1,CASSHQLEAEYNEQFF,TGTGCCAGCAGCCATCAACTAGAAGCGGAATACAATGAGCAGTTCTTC
few,TRBV27,NA,TRBJ2-7,CASSLSSEVYEQYF,TGTGCCAGCAGTTTGTCATCAGAAGTCTACGAGCAGTACTTC
NA,TRBV6-6,NA,TRBJ1-1,CASSSQVWNTEAFF,TGTGCCAGCAGTTCCCAAGTCTGGAACACTGAAGCTTTCTTT
NA,TRBV6-6,NA,TRBJ2-7,CASSYSTESYEQYF,TGTGCCAGCAGTTACTCGACGGAATCCTACGAGCAGTACTTC